Below, one TCR beta chain is given with its context. This clonotype was counted many times. No antigen is known for it. The record has no base qualities; no much larger clone is one base away. The study excluded patients with uncontrolled infections, other autoimmune diseases, pregnancy or lactation. Diagnoses were established on the basis of clinical symptoms, serum thyroxine and TRAb, thyroid ultrasound, and orbital computed tomography. Total RNA was extracted using Trizol reagent, and RNA quality was assessed on an Agilent 2100 Bioanalyzer. The TCR beta CDR3 regions were amplified from RNA transcripts. The first round of RT-PCR for the TCR CDR3 was performed with the HTBI primer set and the Qiagen OneStep RT-PCR kit. Libraries were constructed in a second round of multiplex PCR, after which size selection and purification were performed. Sequencing of the libraries was done on an Illumina HiSeq2000 using paired-end 100 bp reads. In the original analysis: SOAPnuke was used to process the raw data, removing reads that contained adapters or uncalled bases, had a mean Phred below 15, or lacked an exact match to the constant primer or identifier. High-quality paired reads were merged with COPE v1.2.5, and unique nucleotide sequences were defined as clonotypes. MiTCR v1.1 was used to align clonotypes to the IMGT TRBV, TRBD and TRBJ reference segments. Analysis was restricted to V-J combinations with a frequency above 0.0001, which covered roughly 99% of repertoires. The TCS score was defined as the ratio of F50 (clonal expansion) to E x V (chaos), calculated using BLOSUM62-based TCRdist between CDR3 peptides within each V-J. Welch's t-statistics and random forest reduced some 510 V-J features to about 12, which were used in a naive Bayes classifier (R e1071). The similarity between thyroid and blood repertoires was quantified using the Morisita-Horn index. TCRdb ran its own pipeline on the public reads, namely fastp trimming at Q25 and MiXCR clone calling, and kept in-frame beta chains. Identical CDR3 protein sequences are pooled into one entry, listed with their most common genes and DNA. TCRdb assigned the V and J calls; the authors' analysis was not used. For this sample there are more than 500,000 distinct CDR3 sequences; 46% appear just once. About 45% of the sample is taken by the ten largest.

The data are from a study of T cells in Graves' hyperthyroidism and ophthalmopathy (dated by TCRdb to 2018 to 2020). Regarding the research as a whole: To identify distinguishing TCR V-J signatures, a discovery cohort of some 100 patients was used, comprising 43 with Graves' ophthalmopathy and some 60 with stable Graves' hyperthyroidism. Once sampling was done, hyperthyroidism patients were given methimazole at a starting dose of 30 mg daily, whereas ophthalmopathy patients were given high-dose intravenous methylprednisolone. Whether ophthalmopathy could be predicted prospectively was tested in an independent validation cohort made up of roughly 19 hyperthyroidism patients plus 17 patients who later progressed to ophthalmopathy. In addition, the study compared T-cell repertoires in thyroid tissue and in blood from about six Graves' hyperthyroidism patients. For training and testing, the approximately 92 patients in the discovery cohort were randomly divided in a 7:3 ratio. TCR Vbeta CDR3 sequencing of roughly 140 peripheral blood samples (around 45 ophthalmopathy, over 70 hyperthyroidism and 17 progressor patients) is reported in the paper. Broader findings and caveats from the paper: In cross-validation, a model built on a 13 V-J signature told ophthalmopathy apart from stable hyperthyroidism with under 90% sensitivity and approximately 81% specificity, and in testing the same model reached 80%/75%. Most expanded thyroid clonotypes (frequency above 0.001) were also found in blood, which suggests that blood repertoires may mirror thyroid immune responses. During validation, the model predicted progression to ophthalmopathy a median of roughly 7.1 months ahead of onset, with around 70% sensitivity and around 73% specificity. Sample size was not statistically predetermined, and blinding of investigators to group allocation was not performed.

The CDR1 and CDR2 encoded by the germline V gene are KGHDR and SFDVKD. Trimming takes 5 bases from V and 1 base from J, and the germline ends sit 8 bases apart. Its CDR3 holds 13 amino acids, cysteine through phenylalanine. Just the 39-base CDR3 DNA is kept, in frame starting at base 1. The sequenced material came from peripheral blood or thyroid tissue (not recorded which). In this chain, TRBV24-1 is recombined with TRBJ2-7, with the D gene uncertain. The TCR comes from an adult woman with Graves' disease, either hyperthyroidism or ophthalmopathy (not recorded which). The CDR3: CATSALGSYEQYF. In nucleotide form, the sequence is TGTGCCACCAGTGCCCTTGGATCCTACGAGCAGTACTTC.